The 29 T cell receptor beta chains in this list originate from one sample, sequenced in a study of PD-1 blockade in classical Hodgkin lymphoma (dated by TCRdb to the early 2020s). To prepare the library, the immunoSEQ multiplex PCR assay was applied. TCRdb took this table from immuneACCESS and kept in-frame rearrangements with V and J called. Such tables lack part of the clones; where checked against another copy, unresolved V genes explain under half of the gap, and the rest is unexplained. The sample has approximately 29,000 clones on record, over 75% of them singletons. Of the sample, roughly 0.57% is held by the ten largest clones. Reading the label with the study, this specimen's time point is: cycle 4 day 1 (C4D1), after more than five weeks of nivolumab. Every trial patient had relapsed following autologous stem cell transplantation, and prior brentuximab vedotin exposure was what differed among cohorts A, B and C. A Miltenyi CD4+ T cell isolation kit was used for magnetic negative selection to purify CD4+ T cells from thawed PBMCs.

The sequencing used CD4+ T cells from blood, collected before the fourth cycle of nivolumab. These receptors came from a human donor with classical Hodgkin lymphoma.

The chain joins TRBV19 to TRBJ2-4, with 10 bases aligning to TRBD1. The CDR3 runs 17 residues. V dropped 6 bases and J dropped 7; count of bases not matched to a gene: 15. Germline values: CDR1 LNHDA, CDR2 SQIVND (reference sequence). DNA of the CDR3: TGTGCCAGTAGCCCGATCGACAGGGGGCATGGGAACAACATTCAGTACTTC. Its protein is CASSPIDRGHGNNIQYF. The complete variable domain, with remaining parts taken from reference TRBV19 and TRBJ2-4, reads DGGITQSPKYLFRKEGQNVTLSCEQNLNHDAMYWYRQDPGQGLRLIYYSQIVNDFQKGDIAEGYSVSREKKESFPLTVTSAQKNPTAFYLCASSPIDRGHGNNIQYFGAGTRLSVL.

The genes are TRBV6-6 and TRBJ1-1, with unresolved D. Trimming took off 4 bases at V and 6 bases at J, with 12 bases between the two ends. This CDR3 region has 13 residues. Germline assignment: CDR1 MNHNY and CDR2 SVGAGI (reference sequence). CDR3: CASSSPGPAEAFF. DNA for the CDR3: TGTGCCAGCAGTTCCCCCGGACCAGCTGAAGCTTTCTTT.

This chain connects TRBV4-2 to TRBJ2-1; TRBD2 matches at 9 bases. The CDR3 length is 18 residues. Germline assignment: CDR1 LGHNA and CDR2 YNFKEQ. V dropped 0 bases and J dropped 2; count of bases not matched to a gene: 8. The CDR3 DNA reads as TGTGCCAGCAGCCAAGATTGGGCTAGCGGGGAAACCTACAATGAGCAGTTCTTC. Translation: CASSQDWASGETYNEQFF.

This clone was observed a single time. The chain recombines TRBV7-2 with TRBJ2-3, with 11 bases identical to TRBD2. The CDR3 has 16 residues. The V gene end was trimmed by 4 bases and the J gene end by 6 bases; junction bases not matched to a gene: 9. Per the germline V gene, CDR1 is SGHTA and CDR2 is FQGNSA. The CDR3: CASSWMGLAALDTQYF. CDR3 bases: TGTGCCAGCAGCTGGATGGGACTAGCGGCCCTCGATACGCAGTATTTT.

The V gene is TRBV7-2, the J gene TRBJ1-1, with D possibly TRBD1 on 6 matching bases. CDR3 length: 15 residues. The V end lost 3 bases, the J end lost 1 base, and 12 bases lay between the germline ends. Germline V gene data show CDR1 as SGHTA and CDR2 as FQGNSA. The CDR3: CASSFVGGWNTEAFF. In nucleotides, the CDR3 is TGTGCCAGCAGCTTTGTTGGGGGCTGGAACACTGAAGCTTTCTTT.

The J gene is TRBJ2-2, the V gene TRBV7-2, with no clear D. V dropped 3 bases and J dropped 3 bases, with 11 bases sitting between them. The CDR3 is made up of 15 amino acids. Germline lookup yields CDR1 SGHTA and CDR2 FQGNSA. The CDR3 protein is CASSFRVSDTGELFF. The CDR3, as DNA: TGTGCCAGCAGCTTCCGGGTCTCGGACACCGGGGAGCTGTTTTTT.

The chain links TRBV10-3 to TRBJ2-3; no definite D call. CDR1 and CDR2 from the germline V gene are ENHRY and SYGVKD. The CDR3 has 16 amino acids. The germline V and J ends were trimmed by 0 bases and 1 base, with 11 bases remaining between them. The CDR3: CAISESVGLGTDTQYF. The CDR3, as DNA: TGTGCCATCAGTGAGTCAGTAGGGTTGGGCACAGATACGCAGTATTTT.

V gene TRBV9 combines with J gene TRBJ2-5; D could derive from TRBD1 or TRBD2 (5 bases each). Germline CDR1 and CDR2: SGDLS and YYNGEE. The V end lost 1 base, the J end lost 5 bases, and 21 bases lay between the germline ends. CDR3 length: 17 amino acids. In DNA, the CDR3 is TGTGCCAGCAGCGTAACGCCGGGGACCCGCCCCACGGAGACCCAGTACTTC. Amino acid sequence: CASSVTPGTRPTETQYF.

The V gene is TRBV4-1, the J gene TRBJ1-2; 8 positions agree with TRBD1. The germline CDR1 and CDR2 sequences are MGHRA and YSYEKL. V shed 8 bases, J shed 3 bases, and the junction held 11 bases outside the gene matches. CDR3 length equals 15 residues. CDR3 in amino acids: CASPPDRETYYGYTF. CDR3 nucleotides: TGCGCCAGCCCCCCGGACAGGGAAACTTACTATGGCTACACCTTC.

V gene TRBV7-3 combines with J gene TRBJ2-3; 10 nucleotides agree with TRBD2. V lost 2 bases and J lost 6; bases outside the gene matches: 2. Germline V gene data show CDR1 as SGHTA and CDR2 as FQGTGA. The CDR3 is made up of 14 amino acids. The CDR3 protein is CASSLLAGADTQYF. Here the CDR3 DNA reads TGTGCCAGCAGCTTACTAGCGGGAGCCGATACGCAGTATTTT.

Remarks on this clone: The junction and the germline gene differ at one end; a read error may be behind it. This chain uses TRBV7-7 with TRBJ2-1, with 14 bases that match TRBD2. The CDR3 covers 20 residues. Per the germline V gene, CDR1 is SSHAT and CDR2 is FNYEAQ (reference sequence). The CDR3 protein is CASSLNSGLAGAIRDNEQFF. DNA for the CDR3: TGTGCTAGCAGCTTAAATTCGGGACTAGCGGGGGCCATTCGGGATAATGAGCAGTTCTTC.

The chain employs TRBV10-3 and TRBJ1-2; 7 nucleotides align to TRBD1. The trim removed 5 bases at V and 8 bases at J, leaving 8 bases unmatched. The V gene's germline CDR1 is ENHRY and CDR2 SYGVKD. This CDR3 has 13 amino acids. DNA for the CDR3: TGTGCCATCAGTTACCGGACAGGTGAAGGCTACACCTTC. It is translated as CAISYRTGEGYTF.

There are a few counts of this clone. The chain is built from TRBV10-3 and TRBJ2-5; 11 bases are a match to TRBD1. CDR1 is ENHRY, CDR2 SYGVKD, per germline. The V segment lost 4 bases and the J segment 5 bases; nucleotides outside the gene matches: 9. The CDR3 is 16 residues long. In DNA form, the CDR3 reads TGTGCCATCAGTGGTGAGGGACAGGGGGGCCGGGAGACCCAGTACTTC. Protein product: CAISGEGQGGRETQYF.

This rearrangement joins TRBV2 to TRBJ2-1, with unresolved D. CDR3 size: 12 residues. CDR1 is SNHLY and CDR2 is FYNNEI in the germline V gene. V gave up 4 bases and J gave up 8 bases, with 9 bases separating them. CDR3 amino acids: CASSVGVYEQFF. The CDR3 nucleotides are TGTGCCAGCAGTGTAGGTGTGTATGAGCAGTTCTTC.

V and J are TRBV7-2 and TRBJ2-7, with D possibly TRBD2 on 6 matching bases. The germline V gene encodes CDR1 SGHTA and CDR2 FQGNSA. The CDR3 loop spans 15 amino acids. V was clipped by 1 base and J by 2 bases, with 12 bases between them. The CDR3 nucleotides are TGTGCCAGCAGCTTAGAGCCTAGCGTCACCTACGAGCAGTACTTC. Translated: CASSLEPSVTYEQYF.

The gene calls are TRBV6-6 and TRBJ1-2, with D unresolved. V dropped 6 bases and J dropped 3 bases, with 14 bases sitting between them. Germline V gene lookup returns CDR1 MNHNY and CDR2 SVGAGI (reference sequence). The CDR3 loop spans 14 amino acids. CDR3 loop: CASSLRGADYGYTF. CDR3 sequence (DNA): TGTGCCAGCAGCCTTCGTGGCGCGGACTATGGCTACACCTTC.

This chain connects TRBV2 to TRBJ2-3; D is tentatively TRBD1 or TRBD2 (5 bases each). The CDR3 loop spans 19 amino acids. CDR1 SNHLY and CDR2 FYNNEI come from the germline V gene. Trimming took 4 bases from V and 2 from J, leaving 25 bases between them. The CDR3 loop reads CASSGILYSGPSATDTQYF. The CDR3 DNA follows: TGTGCCAGCAGTGGAATACTCTATTCGGGACCGTCGGCCACAGATACGCAGTATTTT.

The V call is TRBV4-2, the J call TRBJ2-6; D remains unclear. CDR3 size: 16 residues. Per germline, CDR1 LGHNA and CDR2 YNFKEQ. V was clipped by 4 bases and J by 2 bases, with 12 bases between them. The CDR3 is CASSPRTVAGANVLTF. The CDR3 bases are TGTGCCAGCAGCCCCCGGACCGTGGCTGGGGCCAACGTCCTGACTTTC.

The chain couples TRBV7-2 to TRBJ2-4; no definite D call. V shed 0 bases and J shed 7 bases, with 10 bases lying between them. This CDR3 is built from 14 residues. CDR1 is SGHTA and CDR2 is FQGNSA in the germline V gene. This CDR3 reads CASSLAGPANIQYF. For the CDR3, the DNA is TGTGCCAGCAGCTTAGCTGGGCCTGCGAACATTCAGTACTTC.

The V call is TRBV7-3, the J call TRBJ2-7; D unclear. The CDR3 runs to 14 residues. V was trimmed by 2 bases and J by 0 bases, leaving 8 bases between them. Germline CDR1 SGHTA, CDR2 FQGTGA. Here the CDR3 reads CASSLEEASYEQYF. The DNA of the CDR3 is TGTGCCAGCAGCTTAGAAGAGGCCTCCTACGAGCAGTACTTC. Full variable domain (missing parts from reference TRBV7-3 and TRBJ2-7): GAGVSQTPSNKVTEKGKYVELRCDPISGHTALYWYRQSLGQGPEFLIYFQGTGAADDSGLPNDRFFAVRPEGSVSTLKIQRTERGDSAVYLCASSLEEASYEQYFGPGTRLTVT.

The CDR3 region is CASSPRGRAQNTEAFF. DNA for the CDR3: TGTGCCAGCTCACCCCGTGGCAGGGCCCAGAACACTGAAGCTTTCTTT. V is TRBV18 and J is TRBJ1-1, with D possibly being TRBD1 (5 bases). Trimming stripped 3 bases from V and 1 base from J, with 15 bases between. The CDR3 has 16 amino acids. The V gene's germline CDR1 is KGHSH and CDR2 LQKENI.

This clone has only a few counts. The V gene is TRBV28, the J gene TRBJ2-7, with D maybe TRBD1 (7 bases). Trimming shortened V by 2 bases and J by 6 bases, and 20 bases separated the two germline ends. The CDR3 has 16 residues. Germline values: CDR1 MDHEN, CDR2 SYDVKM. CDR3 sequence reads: CASSLGGGPPLSEQYF. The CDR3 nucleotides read TGTGCCAGCAGTTTAGGAGGGGGCCCCCCCCTGTCCGAGCAGTACTTC.

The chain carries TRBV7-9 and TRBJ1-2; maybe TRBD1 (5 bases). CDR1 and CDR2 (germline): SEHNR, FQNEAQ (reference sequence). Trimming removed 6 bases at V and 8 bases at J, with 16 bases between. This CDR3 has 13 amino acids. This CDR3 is CASRVTGAEGYTF. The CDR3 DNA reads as TGTGCCAGCAGGGTTACAGGTGCAGAGGGCTACACCTTC.

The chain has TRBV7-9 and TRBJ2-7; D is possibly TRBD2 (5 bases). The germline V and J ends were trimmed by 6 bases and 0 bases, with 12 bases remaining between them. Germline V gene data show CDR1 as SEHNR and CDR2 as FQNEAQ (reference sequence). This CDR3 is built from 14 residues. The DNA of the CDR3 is TGTGCCAGCAGATCAACCCGGGACTCCTACGAGCAGTACTTC. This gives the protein CASRSTRDSYEQYF.

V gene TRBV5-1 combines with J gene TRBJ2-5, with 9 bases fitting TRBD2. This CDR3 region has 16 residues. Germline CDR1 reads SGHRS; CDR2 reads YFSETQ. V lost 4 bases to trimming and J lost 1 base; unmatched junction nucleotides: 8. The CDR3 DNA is TGCGCCAGCAGCCCCTGGACTAGCGAGACCCAAGAGACCCAGTACTTC. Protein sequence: CASSPWTSETQETQYF. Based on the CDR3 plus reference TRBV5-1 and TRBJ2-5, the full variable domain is KAGVTQTPRYLIKTRGQQVTLSCSPISGHRSVSWYQQTPGQGLQFLFEYFSETQRNKGNFPGRFSGRQFSNSRSEMNVSTLELGDSALYLCASSPWTSETQETQYFGPGTRLLVL.

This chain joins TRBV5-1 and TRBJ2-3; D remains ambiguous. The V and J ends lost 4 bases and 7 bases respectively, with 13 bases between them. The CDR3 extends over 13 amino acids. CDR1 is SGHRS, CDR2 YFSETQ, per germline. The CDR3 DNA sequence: TGCGCCAGCAGCCCGCAACCCAGTAATACGCAGTATTTT. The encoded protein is CASSPQPSNTQYF. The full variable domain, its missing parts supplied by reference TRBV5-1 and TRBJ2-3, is KAGVTQTPRYLIKTRGQQVTLSCSPISGHRSVSWYQQTPGQGLQFLFEYFSETQRNKGNFPGRFSGRQFSNSRSEMNVSTLELGDSALYLCASSPQPSNTQYFGPGTRLTVL.

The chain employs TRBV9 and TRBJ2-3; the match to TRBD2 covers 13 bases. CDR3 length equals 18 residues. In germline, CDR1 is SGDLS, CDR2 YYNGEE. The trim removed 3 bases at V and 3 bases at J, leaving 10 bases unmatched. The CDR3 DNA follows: TGTGCCAGCAGCGCCGGGACTAGCGGGGTTGTTAGGACAGATACGCAGTATTTT. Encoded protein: CASSAGTSGVVRTDTQYF.

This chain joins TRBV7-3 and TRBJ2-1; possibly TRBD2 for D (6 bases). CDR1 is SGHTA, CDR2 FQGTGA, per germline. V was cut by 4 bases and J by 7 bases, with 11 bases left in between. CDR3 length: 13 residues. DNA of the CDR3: TGTGCCAGCAGCTCCGGAGGGCCTAATGAGCAGTTCTTC. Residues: CASSSGGPNEQFF.

CDR3 DNA: TGTGCCAGCAGTGAACGCAGGGGTCCATACGAGCAGTACTTC. This translates into CASSERRGPYEQYF. The V call is TRBV6-1, the J call TRBJ2-7; possible D gene TRBD1, 6 bases. V was cut by 2 bases and J by 4 bases, with 12 bases left in between. Germline values: CDR1 MNHNS, CDR2 SASEGT. The CDR3 spans 14 residues.